The 15 T cell receptor beta chains in this list originate from one sample, sequenced in a study of T-cell memory formation after mild COVID-19 (dated by TCRdb to the early 2020s). Library method: 5' RACE. TCRdb names Illumina NovaSeq 6000 as the instrument used. TCRdb cleaned the public reads at Q25 with fastp, built clones with MiXCR and kept in-frame beta chains. CDR3 protein sequences are deduplicated, and each keeps its most common genes and DNA. The sample table lists 35,000 to 50,000 distinct CDR3 sequences, 8% to 10% of them with a count of one. The ten top clones hold 12% of the sample. Sample: PBMCs or a T cell subset sorted from them (not recorded which). The receptors were sampled from an adult woman who had mild COVID-19 (a few samples of this study predate the infection). The sample titles of this study are shuffled in the database, so cell type and time point are left out; the donor was told from shared clones.

The table lists this clonotype with many counts. V usage is TRBV5-4 and J usage is TRBJ2-1; TRBD2 matches 10 bases. This CDR3 is built from 16 residues. The V and J ends lost 0 bases and 9 bases, in that order; junction bases with no gene match: 9. The V gene's germline CDR1 is SGHNT and CDR2 YYREEE (reference sequence). DNA for the CDR3: TGTGCCAGCAGCTTGGCGGCGAGCGGGAGGGCCATTGAGCAGTTCTTC. Amino acids: CASSLAASGRAIEQFF.

This clonotype was counted at least ten times. The V gene is TRBV12-3 or TRBV12-4, the J gene TRBJ2-1; possibly TRBD2 for D (6 bases). This CDR3 contains 15 residues. V was cut by 5 bases and J by 6 bases, with 17 bases left in between. The CDR3 region is CASSGGTTVGNEQFF. CDR3 DNA: TGTGCCAGCAGTGGCGGGACCACCGTAGGCAATGAGCAGTTCTTC.

This clonotype was observed many times. This chain uses TRBV20-1 with TRBJ1-1, with D perhaps TRBD1 (5 bases). Germline CDR1 and CDR2: DFQATT and SNEGSKA (reference sequence). Between the trimmed V and J ends, which lost 2 bases and 1 base, there was a span of 11 bases. The CDR3 is 14 residues long. CDR3 sequence reads: CSARLGRKNTEAFF. The CDR3 region has the DNA TGCAGTGCTAGACTGGGACGGAAGAACACTGAAGCTTTCTTT.

As to this clonotype: Being one base from a much bigger clone, this may be a read error. The CDR3 here is CASSRTGGINTGELFF. As DNA, the CDR3 is TGCGCCAGCAGCCGTACTGGCGGGATAAACACCGGGGAGCTGTTTTTT. The J gene is TRBJ2-2, the V gene TRBV5-1; tentatively, D is TRBD2 (6 bases). The CDR3 has 16 amino acids. CDR1 is SGHRS and CDR2 is YFSETQ in the germline V gene. The germline V and J ends were trimmed by 4 bases and 2 bases, with 15 bases remaining between them.

This clonotype was seen repeatedly, ten times or more. The chain carries TRBV5-1 and TRBJ2-6; D remains ambiguous. Germline V CDR1 and CDR2: SGHRS, YFSETQ. The V and J ends lost 1 base and 1 base respectively, with 6 bases between them. The CDR3 extends over 15 amino acids. The CDR3 reads CASSLTSSGANVLTF. The CDR3 coding sequence is TGCGCCAGCAGCTTGACTTCATCTGGGGCCAACGTCCTGACTTTC.

This clonotype has more than one count but fewer than ten. The V gene is TRBV7-6, the J gene TRBJ1-3; no firm D call. Trimming took off 3 bases at V and 0 bases at J, with 12 bases between the two ends. CDR1 and CDR2 from the germline V gene are SGHVS and FNYEAQ. This CDR3 spans 16 amino acids. Written as DNA, the CDR3 is TGTGCCAGCAGCTTCGCGACCAGACTCTCTGGAAACACCATATATTTT. Its translation is CASSFATRLSGNTIYF. The variable domain in full, completed from reference TRBV7-6 and TRBJ1-3, reads GAGVSQSPRYKVTKRGQDVALRCDPISGHVSLYWYRQALGQGPEFLTYFNYEAQQDKSGLPNDRFSAERPEGSISTLTIQRTEQRDSAMYRCASSFATRLSGNTIYFGEGSWLTVV.

This clonotype was counted a few times. The rearrangement joins TRBV11-2 to TRBJ2-3; D might be TRBD2 (6 bases). The CDR3 contains 13 residues. V dropped 6 bases and J dropped 4 bases, with 11 bases sitting between them. The germline V gene encodes CDR1 SGHAT and CDR2 FQNNGV. Here the CDR3 reads CASRPGGADTQYF. The CDR3 bases are TGTGCCAGCAGACCAGGAGGGGCAGATACGCAGTATTTT.

In this sample, this clonotype turned up a few times. V gene TRBV10-3 combines with J gene TRBJ2-7; 7 bases align to TRBD1. J lost 3 bases, V lost 6 bases, and 8 bases had no gene match. The CDR3 is 14 residues long. Germline-derived CDR1 and CDR2 are ENHRY and SYGVKD. The CDR3 DNA reads as TGTGCCATCAGGGAACAGGGGTTTGGCTACGAGCAGTACTTC. Its translation: CAIREQGFGYEQYF.

This rearrangement joins TRBV20-1 to TRBJ2-1; D is undetermined. Trimming stripped 1 base from V and 7 bases from J, with 14 bases between. This CDR3 comprises 14 residues. Looked up from germline, CDR1 is DFQATT and CDR2 is SNEGSKA (reference sequence). The CDR3 DNA reads TGCAGTGCTAGAGTCCCTGGGGTGGGGAATGAGCAGTTCTTC. Encoded protein: CSARVPGVGNEQFF.

The chain couples TRBV7-9 to TRBJ2-2; no clear D gene. V shed 5 bases and J shed 4 bases, with 8 bases lying between them. Germline V lookup: CDR1 SEHNR, CDR2 FQNEAQ (reference sequence). The CDR3 is 13 residues long. The CDR3 DNA is TGTGCCAGCAGCCTGACACCCACCGGGGAGCTGTTTTTT. It yields the protein CASSLTPTGELFF.

This clonotype was observed at least ten times. The chain combines TRBV6-5 with TRBJ1-6; weak D call: TRBD1 (5 bases). V dropped 2 bases and J dropped 10 bases, with 12 bases sitting between them. CDR3 size: 14 residues. CDR1 and CDR2 (germline): MNHEY, SVGAGI. The CDR3 DNA is TGTGCCAGCAGTTACCGTCAGGGTTGGTCACCCCTCCACTTT. This translates into CASSYRQGWSPLHF.

In this sample, this clonotype turned up many times. The chain combines TRBV9 with TRBJ2-5, with 10 bases aligning to TRBD2. J lost 5 bases, V lost 0 bases, and 7 bases had no gene match. CDR1 is SGDLS, CDR2 YYNGEE, per germline. This CDR3 is built from 16 residues. The CDR3 here is CASSVEQRGGLETQYF. In DNA, the CDR3 is TGTGCCAGCAGCGTAGAGCAGCGGGGGGGCCTGGAGACCCAGTACTTC.

The chain links TRBV2 to TRBJ1-5, with a possible D match to TRBD1 (6 bases). There are 12 residues in the CDR3. The V and J ends lost 10 bases and 4 bases respectively, with 11 bases between them. CDR1 and CDR2 (germline): SNHLY, FYNNEI. CDR3 nucleotides: TGTGCCACCGGACAGCAAAATCAGCCCCAGCATTTT. Translated, it gives CATGQQNQPQHF. The full variable domain, in which reference TRBV2 and TRBJ1-5 provide the parts outside the CDR3, is EPEVTQTPSHQVTQMGQEVILRCVPISNHLYFYWYRQILGQKVEFLVSFYNNEISEKSEIFDDQFSVERPDGSNFTLKIRSTKLEDSAMYFCATGQQNQPQHFGDGTRLSIL.

This clonotype was seen a handful of times. The chain recombines TRBV15 with TRBJ1-4; D uncertain. There are 15 residues in the CDR3. Trimming took off 0 bases at V and 5 bases at J, with 10 bases between the two ends. Germline V CDR1 and CDR2: LNHNV, YYDKDF (reference sequence). CDR3 coding DNA: TGTGCCACCAGCAGAGACTCGGGTGGGAATGAAAAACTGTTTTTT. This gives the protein CATSRDSGGNEKLFF.

This clonotype was counted ten times or more. The CDR3 here is CASSPTHASGINNEQFF. In DNA form, the CDR3 reads TGTGCCAGCAGCCCCACCCACGCTAGCGGGATCAACAATGAGCAGTTCTTC. The chain recombines TRBV7-2 with TRBJ2-1; the match to TRBD2 covers 9 bases. Germline CDR1 reads SGHTA; CDR2 reads FQGNSA. The CDR3 length is 17 residues. The trim removed 5 bases at V and 5 bases at J, leaving 13 bases unmatched.